This entry lists 21 T cell receptor beta chains sequenced from one sample in a study of T-cell memory formation after mild COVID-19. Via MiXCR, TCRdb re-called the 5' RACE reads, giving one row per CDR3 protein. This table holds about 240,000 distinct CDR3 sequences, over 8.5% found once. Specimen: PBMCs or a T cell subset sorted from them (not recorded which). The receptor set was obtained from a man in his late teens or twenties who had mild COVID-19 (a few samples of this study predate the infection). Cell type and time point are not known.

This clonotype has a count of ten or more. The chain links TRBV15 to TRBJ2-1, with no clear D. This CDR3 region has 15 residues. Trimming removed 0 bases at V and 2 bases at J, with 8 bases between. The germline V gene encodes CDR1 LNHNV and CDR2 YYDKDF (reference sequence). The CDR3 sequence: CATSRDKGPYNEQFF. The DNA of the CDR3 is TGTGCCACCAGCAGAGATAAGGGTCCCTACAATGAGCAGTTCTTC.

This clonotype was seen more than once but under ten times. The gene calls are TRBV18 and TRBJ1-4; tentatively, D is TRBD1 (5 bases). This CDR3 spans 14 amino acids. Germline V gene sequence: CDR1 KGHSH, CDR2 LQKENI. The germline V and J ends were trimmed by 3 bases and 3 bases, with 8 bases remaining between them. CDR3 residues: CASSPETANEKLFF. Here the CDR3 DNA reads TGTGCCAGCTCACCTGAGACAGCTAATGAAAAACTGTTTTTT. The complete variable domain, with remaining parts taken from reference TRBV18 and TRBJ1-4, reads NAGVMQNPRHLVRRRGQEARLRCSPMKGHSHVYWYRQLPEEGLKFMVYLQKENIIDESGMPKERFSAEFPKEGPSILRIQQVVRGDSAAYFCASSPETANEKLFFGSGTQLSVL.

This clonotype was observed many times. DNA of the CDR3: TGCGCCAGCAGCCAGATGGGGAGGGCCCCGGCCGATGAGCAGTTCTTC. Amino acids: CASSQMGRAPADEQFF. V gene TRBV4-3 combines with J gene TRBJ2-1; 7 nucleotides align to TRBD2. In germline, CDR1 is LGHNA, CDR2 YSLEER. V was clipped by 3 bases and J by 8 bases; unmatched bases: 13. The CDR3 runs 16 residues.

The chain has TRBV5-1 and TRBJ2-6, with D perhaps given as TRBD1 or TRBD2 (6 bases each). Between the trimmed V and J ends, which lost 4 bases and 0 bases, there was a span of 17 bases. Germline V CDR1 and CDR2: SGHRS, YFSETQ. This CDR3 spans 18 amino acids. The CDR3 reads CASSGGGGPNSGANVLTF. The DNA for the CDR3 is TGCGCCAGCAGCGGGGGCGGAGGGCCTAACTCTGGGGCCAACGTCCTGACTTTC.

Only a few counts were recorded for this clonotype. The chain's CDR3 is CASSLSRTGKRDTQYF. The DNA of the CDR3 is TGTGCCAGCAGCTTGAGCAGGACAGGGAAACGAGATACGCAGTATTTT. J is TRBJ2-3 and V is TRBV7-2; 8 positions match TRBD1. The CDR3 has 16 residues. The V gene end was trimmed by 3 bases and the J gene end by 5 bases; junction bases not matched to a gene: 10. Germline CDR1 and CDR2: SGHTA and FQGNSA.

The V gene is TRBV28, the J gene TRBJ2-7; TRBD1 matches at 9 bases. With 4 bases clipped from V and 5 bases from J, the junction kept 9 bases outside the gene matches. Germline V gene data show CDR1 as MDHEN and CDR2 as SYDVKM. The CDR3 is 15 residues long. CDR3 nucleotides: TGTGCCAGCAGTTCCCACTCGGGACAGGGAAACGAGCAGTACGTC. The encoded protein is CASSSHSGQGNEQYV.

This clonotype was counted only a few times. V usage is TRBV2 and J usage is TRBJ2-7; tentative D call: TRBD1 (6 bases). The V gene's germline CDR1 is SNHLY and CDR2 FYNNEI. CDR3 size: 12 residues. Between the trimmed V and J ends, which lost 5 bases and 5 bases, there was a span of 10 bases. The CDR3 DNA is TGTGCCAGCAGTTACAGGGTCCACGAGCAGTACTTC. Translation gives CASSYRVHEQYF.

The chain employs TRBV4-1 and TRBJ2-3, with 8 nucleotides matching TRBD2. The CDR3 spans 17 residues. V trimming: 0 bases; J trimming: 5 bases; junction bases outside the gene matches: 10. Germline V CDR1 and CDR2: MGHRA, YSYEKL. The CDR3, as DNA: TGCGCCAGCAGCCAAGATCAGCCCGGGGGGGCCGTAGATACGCAGTATTTT. Residues: CASSQDQPGGAVDTQYF.

This clonotype was observed a few times. The rearrangement joins TRBV18 to TRBJ1-2, with 9 bases that match TRBD1. Germline loops: CDR1 KGHSH, CDR2 LQKENI. The CDR3 runs to 14 residues. Trimming at V came to 2 bases and at J to 8 bases, leaving 6 bases not matched to a gene. CDR3 in amino acids: CASSPEGQGSGYTF. The DNA of the CDR3 is TGTGCCAGCTCACCAGAGGGACAGGGTTCGGGCTACACCTTC.

V usage is TRBV12-3 or TRBV12-4 and J usage is TRBJ1-2; 7 bases match TRBD1. V shed 8 bases and J 0 bases; nucleotides not matched to a gene: 3. CDR3 length: 13 amino acids. The CDR3 DNA sequence: TGTGCCAGCGGGGACAGTACTAACTATGGCTACACCTTC. This codes for CASGDSTNYGYTF.

The chain joins TRBV28 to TRBJ1-2, with a weak D call TRBD1 (6 bases). V was trimmed by 8 bases and J by 4 bases, leaving 11 bases between them. CDR3 size: 12 residues. The germline V gene has CDR1 MDHEN and CDR2 SYDVKM. The CDR3 bases are TGTGCCAGCCTCGGGACAATCTATGGCTACACCTTC. Amino acid sequence: CASLGTIYGYTF.

At least ten counts were recorded for this clonotype. This rearrangement joins TRBV7-2 to TRBJ2-5; 7 nucleotides line up with TRBD2. CDR3 length equals 15 residues. J lost 2 bases, V lost 1 base, and 4 bases had no gene match. Germline CDR1 SGHTA, CDR2 FQGNSA. CDR3 bases: TGTGCCAGCAGCTTAGATCAGGGAGGGCAAGAGACCCAGTACTTC. Its protein product is CASSLDQGGQETQYF. The whole variable domain, remainder taken from reference TRBV7-2 and TRBJ2-5, is GAGVSQSPSNKVTEKGKDVELRCDPISGHTALYWYRQSLGQGLEFLIYFQGNSAPDKSGLPSDRFSAERTGGSVSTLTIQRTQQEDSAVYLCASSLDQGGQETQYFGPGTRLLVL.

This clonotype was counted a few times. The chain uses TRBV19 and TRBJ2-6; unclear D gene. The ends were cut back, 5 bases at V and 0 bases at J, with 11 bases in the middle. Germline assignment: CDR1 LNHDA and CDR2 SQIVND (reference sequence). The CDR3 runs 16 residues. CDR3 amino acids: CASSLGHLSGANVLTF. CDR3 nucleotide sequence: TGTGCCAGTAGTTTGGGTCACCTCTCTGGGGCCAACGTCCTGACTTTC. Full variable domain (missing parts from reference TRBV19 and TRBJ2-6): DGGITQSPKYLFRKEGQNVTLSCEQNLNHDAMYWYRQDPGQGLRLIYYSQIVNDFQKGDIAEGYSVSREKKESFPLTVTSAQKNPTAFYLCASSLGHLSGANVLTFGAGSRLTVL.

This clonotype was recorded at least ten times. The rearrangement links TRBV5-1 to TRBJ2-2, with TRBD2 as a possible D gene (6 bases). The V gene's germline CDR1 is SGHRS and CDR2 YFSETQ. The V and J ends lost 5 bases and 0 bases respectively, with 8 bases between them. This CDR3 contains 14 residues. The CDR3 loop is CASRTGANTGELFF. The CDR3 nucleotides read TGCGCCAGCAGAACGGGGGCGAACACCGGGGAGCTGTTTTTT.

The sample holds many counts of this clonotype. The V gene is TRBV7-8, the J gene TRBJ2-3; tentative D call: TRBD2 (5 bases). The germline gives CDR1 SGHVS, CDR2 FQNEAQ. The CDR3 spans 15 residues. V was pared by 5 bases and J by 0 bases, with 12 bases between. The CDR3 loop is CASSQVRGSTDTQYF. As DNA, the CDR3 is TGTGCCAGCAGCCAGGTCCGGGGTAGCACAGATACGCAGTATTTT.

This clonotype was picked up a small number of times. The chain recombines TRBV15 with TRBJ2-2; D ambiguous. The CDR3 spans 14 residues. Germline V gene data show CDR1 as LNHNV and CDR2 as YYDKDF (reference sequence). The ends were cut back, 0 bases at V and 1 base at J, with 3 bases in the middle. Written as DNA, the CDR3 is TGTGCCACCAGCAGAGACCAGAACACCGGGGAGCTGTTTTTT. Its protein product is CATSRDQNTGELFF. Based on the CDR3 plus reference TRBV15 and TRBJ2-2, the full variable domain is DAMVIQNPRYQVTQFGKPVTLSCSQTLNHNVMYWYQQKSSQAPKLLFHYYDKDFNNEADTPDNFQSRRPNTSFCFLDIRSPGLGDTAMYLCATSRDQNTGELFFGEGSRLTVL.

This clonotype was observed a handful of times. The gene calls are TRBV6-7 and TRBJ1-5; weak D call: TRBD1 (5 bases). TRBV6-7 is treated as an ORF (open reading frame) with a function not yet certain. The CDR3 consists of 17 residues. Trimming shortened V by 8 bases and J by 3 bases, and 23 bases separated the two germline ends. The CDR3 loop is CASLRGSIETANQPQHF. For the CDR3, the DNA is TGTGCCAGCTTGCGGGGGTCGATTGAGACCGCCAATCAGCCCCAGCATTTT.

This clonotype is judged medium-sized. The chain recombines TRBV7-2 with TRBJ2-7; TRBD2 matches at 14 bases. The V gene end was trimmed by 5 bases and the J gene end by 0 bases; junction bases not matched to a gene: 3. The CDR3 is made up of 16 amino acids. Germline V CDR1 and CDR2: SGHTA, FQGNSA. The CDR3 sequence: CASSQGTSGSSYEQYF. In nucleotides, the CDR3 is TGTGCCAGCAGCCAAGGGACTAGCGGGAGCTCCTACGAGCAGTACTTC.

The chain links TRBV27 to TRBJ1-4; the D gene is possibly TRBD1 (5 bases). CDR3 size: 14 residues. Trimming left V 7 bases short and J 2 bases short, with 11 bases between. Germline CDR1 MNHEY, CDR2 SMNVEV (reference sequence). In nucleotides, the CDR3 is TGTGCCAGCAAGCGGGGGAGCACTAATGAAAAACTGTTTTTT. This gives the protein CASKRGSTNEKLFF.

This clonotype was seen a handful of times. V gene TRBV28 combines with J gene TRBJ2-2, with unresolved D. The CDR3 loop spans 14 amino acids. Trimming removed 3 bases from V and 2 bases from J, with 7 bases in between. The germline CDR1 and CDR2 sequences are MDHEN and SYDVKM. CDR3 nucleotides: TGTGCCAGCAGTTTTTGGTTTAACACCGGGGAGCTGTTTTTT. Its protein is CASSFWFNTGELFF. The full variable domain, completed using reference TRBV28 and TRBJ2-2, is DVKVTQSSRYLVKRTGEKVFLECVQDMDHENMFWYRQDPGLGLRLIYFSYDVKMKEKGDIPEGYSVSREKKERFSLILESASTNQTSMYLCASSFWFNTGELFFGEGSRLTVL.

A few counts support this clonotype. J is TRBJ2-3 and V is TRBV3-1; 10 bases line up with TRBD1. The V gene's germline CDR1 is LGHDT and CDR2 YNNKEL (reference sequence). This CDR3 contains 16 residues. The V segment lost 4 bases and the J segment 2 bases; nucleotides outside the gene matches: 6. The CDR3 region is CASSLLGTGATDTQYF. CDR3 sequence (DNA): TGTGCCAGCAGCCTCCTGGGGACAGGGGCCACAGATACGCAGTATTTT.